Below, 25 T cell receptor beta chains from the same sample are listed, as sequenced in a study of T cell responses to AZD1222 COVID-19 vaccine. Clones were read by immunoSEQ multiplex PCR, and TCRdb kept only the in-frame ones, dropping some. This sample carries about 110,000 clones, more than 70% of them seen once, and the ten largest clones take roughly 3.2%. Source: peripheral blood, taken on day 0 of MenACWY control vaccination. These receptor sequences come from an adult in good health.

The chain employs TRBV3-1 (or the pseudogene TRBV3-2) and TRBJ2-1, with D possibly being TRBD2 (6 bases). Germline CDR1 reads LGHDT; CDR2 reads YNNKEL (reference sequence). This CDR3 contains 14 residues. Deletions cut 3 bases from V and 1 base from J, with 7 bases between. The CDR3 is CASSQSGSYNEQFF. The DNA for the CDR3 is TGTGCCAGCAGCCAGAGCGGGTCCTACAATGAGCAGTTCTTC.

The chain has TRBV9 and TRBJ2-3, with 13 bases lining up with TRBD2. The CDR3 loop spans 19 amino acids. The V gene end was trimmed by 3 bases and the J gene end by 2 bases; junction bases not matched to a gene: 12. The germline gives CDR1 SGDLS, CDR2 YYNGEE. The CDR3 protein is CASSAQTSGGLRPTDTQYF. DNA of the CDR3: TGTGCCAGCAGCGCCCAGACTAGCGGGGGGCTACGACCCACAGATACGCAGTATTTT.

The chain employs TRBV6-5 and TRBJ1-1; 9 positions match TRBD1. Germline CDR1 reads MNHEY; CDR2 reads SVGAGI. The CDR3 runs to 12 residues. V trimming: 11 bases; J trimming: 4 bases; junction bases outside the gene matches: 5. CDR3 sequence: CALSDRGTEAFF. The DNA for the CDR3 is TGTGCCCTCTCGGACAGGGGCACTGAAGCTTTCTTT.

The V gene is TRBV14, the J gene TRBJ2-2, with D uncertain. This CDR3 has 17 amino acids. Looked up from germline, CDR1 is SGHDN and CDR2 is FVKESK. Deletions cut 6 bases from V and 4 bases from J, with 21 bases between. In DNA, the CDR3 is TGTGCCAGCAGTCACAGCAAACTGAACCTGATCACCGGGGAGCTGTTTTTT. Protein: CASSHSKLNLITGELFF.

The sample holds one count of this clone. The junction differs from germline at one of its ends, possibly a read error. This chain joins TRBV7-7 and TRBJ2-1; 15 bases line up with TRBD2. The CDR3 consists of 15 residues. The germline V gene encodes CDR1 SSHAT and CDR2 FNYEAQ (reference sequence). The DNA for the CDR3 is TGTGCTAGCAGCTTAGGACTAGCGGGGGGGGAAGAGCAGTTCTTC. Its protein is CASSLGLAGGEEQFF.

The rearrangement joins TRBV7-2 to TRBJ1-6; weak D call: TRBD1 (5 bases). V was clipped by 2 bases and J by 8 bases, with 16 bases between them. Germline lookup yields CDR1 SGHTA and CDR2 FQGNSA. The CDR3 runs 16 residues. For the CDR3, the DNA is TGTGCCAGCAGCTTAAACCAGGGTGGTAGTGATTCACCCCTCCACTTT. This codes for CASSLNQGGSDSPLHF.

V is TRBV19 and J is TRBJ1-1; D is unresolved. Germline CDR1 and CDR2: LNHDA and SQIVND (reference sequence). The V end was cut by 3 bases, the J end by 6 bases, with 14 bases between. This CDR3 has 14 amino acids. Written as DNA, the CDR3 is TGTGCCAGTAGTATTCTGTCTTACGATTCTGAAGCTTTCTTT. Translated, it gives CASSILSYDSEAFF.

The chain carries TRBV6-5 and TRBJ1-2; D is perhaps TRBD1 (5 bases). Looked up from germline, CDR1 is MNHEY and CDR2 is SVGAGI. This CDR3 is built from 13 residues. The V end was cut by 6 bases, the J end by 6 bases, with 14 bases between. The CDR3 DNA sequence: TGTGCCAGCAGCCTGGACATAGACCATGGCTACACCTTC. Amino acids: CASSLDIDHGYTF.

The gene calls are TRBV19 and TRBJ1-1; TRBD1 matches 7 bases. CDR1 and CDR2 (germline): LNHDA, SQIVND (reference sequence). V was clipped by 1 base and J by 4 bases; unmatched bases: 6. The CDR3 runs 15 residues. CDR3 coding DNA: TGTGCCAGTAGTATAGGGGACAGTTCTTCCACTGAAGCTTTCTTT. Its protein is CASSIGDSSSTEAFF.

This rearrangement joins TRBV7-2 to TRBJ1-2; 7 positions agree with TRBD1. Trimming removed 3 bases from V and 7 bases from J; junction bases left unmatched: 11. The CDR3 is made up of 15 amino acids. Looked up from germline, CDR1 is SGHTA and CDR2 is FQGNSA. CDR3 DNA: TGTGCCAGCAGCTTTACAGGGGTCCCGGCGGGTGGCTACACCTTC. It codes for CASSFTGVPAGGYTF. Full variable domain (outside the CDR3, taken from reference TRBV7-2 and TRBJ1-2): GAGVSQSPSNKVTEKGKDVELRCDPISGHTALYWYRQSLGQGLEFLIYFQGNSAPDKSGLPSDRFSAERTGGSVSTLTIQRTQQEDSAVYLCASSFTGVPAGGYTFGSGTRLTVV.

The J gene is TRBJ1-1, the V gene TRBV18; the match to TRBD1 covers 8 bases. Germline V gene sequence: CDR1 KGHSH, CDR2 LQKENI. V lost 3 bases and J lost 6; bases outside the gene matches: 6. The CDR3 has 14 residues. The CDR3 nucleotides are TGTGCCAGCTCACCGAACACAGGGGGGGCTGAAGCTTTCTTT. It is translated as CASSPNTGGAEAFF. The full variable domain, rest sourced from reference TRBV18 and TRBJ1-1, is NAGVMQNPRHLVRRRGQEARLRCSPMKGHSHVYWYRQLPEEGLKFMVYLQKENIIDESGMPKERFSAEFPKEGPSILRIQQVVRGDSAAYFCASSPNTGGAEAFFGQGTRLTVV.

V usage is TRBV7-3 and J usage is TRBJ2-7; the match to TRBD1 covers 7 bases. Per the germline V gene, CDR1 is SGHTA and CDR2 is FQGTGA. V shed 5 bases, J shed 7 bases, and the junction held 11 bases outside the gene matches. The CDR3 spans 14 residues. CDR3 protein: CASSIDRARREQYF. As DNA, the CDR3 is TGTGCCAGCAGCATCGACAGGGCTCGGCGAGAGCAGTACTTC.

V gene TRBV25-1 combines with J gene TRBJ2-3; a weak D match, TRBD1 (6 bases). The V end was cut by 3 bases, the J end by 2 bases, with 9 bases between. The CDR3 is 14 amino acids. Germline CDR1 reads MGHDK; CDR2 reads SYGVNS. CDR3 DNA: TGTGCCAGCAGTGAGCACAGGGTCACAGATACGCAGTATTTT. Translation gives CASSEHRVTDTQYF. Full variable domain (missing parts from reference TRBV25-1 and TRBJ2-3): EADIYQTPRYLVIGTGKKITLECSQTMGHDKMYWYQQDPGMELHLIHYSYGVNSTEKGDLSSESTVSRIRTEHFPLTLESARPSHTSQYLCASSEHRVTDTQYFGPGTRLTVL.

This chain joins TRBV6-2 or TRBV6-3 and TRBJ2-6; D perhaps matches TRBD1 (5 bases). Trimming removed 6 bases from V and 2 bases from J, with 20 bases in between. The CDR3 runs to 18 residues. Germline-derived CDR1 and CDR2 are MNHEY and SVGEGT. CDR3 DNA sequence: TGTGCCAGCAGCCCTGGAGTCTTCCAGGGTCCTGGGGCCAACGTCCTGACTTTC. This sequence encodes CASSPGVFQGPGANVLTF.

This sequence joins TRBV30 and TRBJ2-7; D is perhaps TRBD1 or TRBD2 (5 bases each). This CDR3 contains 13 residues. Trimming cost V 2 bases and J 6 bases, with 14 bases left between them. CDR1 and CDR2 (germline): GTSNPN, SVGIG (reference sequence). The CDR3 DNA is TGTGCCTGGAGTCAGGGAGTGCTCTCCGAGCAGTACTTC. The encoded protein is CAWSQGVLSEQYF.

This sequence joins TRBV9 and TRBJ1-4, with 7 bases lining up with TRBD1. The CDR3 has 15 amino acids. Germline CDR1 and CDR2: SGDLS and YYNGEE. The V segment lost 3 bases and the J segment 4 bases; nucleotides outside the gene matches: 6. The chain's CDR3 is CASSGNQGVNEKLFF. CDR3 nucleotides: TGTGCCAGCAGCGGAAACCAGGGGGTTAATGAAAAACTGTTTTTT.

This sequence joins TRBV18 and TRBJ1-6; D perhaps matches TRBD1 (5 bases). This CDR3 is built from 16 residues. Germline CDR1 is KGHSH and CDR2 is LQKENI. V was trimmed by 6 bases and J by 9 bases, leaving 21 bases between them. The CDR3 coding sequence is TGTGCCAGCTCGCCCGGGATGGGGCAGGGCGGTTCACCCCTCCACTTT. Protein product: CASSPGMGQGGSPLHF.

This chain joins TRBV20-1 and TRBJ1-2; D uncertain. V shed 0 bases and J shed 5 bases, with 4 bases lying between them. Looked up from germline, CDR1 is DFQATT and CDR2 is SNEGSKA (reference sequence). CDR3 length: 11 residues. The CDR3 region is CSARDQYGYTF. The CDR3 DNA is TGCAGTGCTAGAGACCAATATGGCTACACCTTC.

This rearrangement joins TRBV3-1 (or the pseudogene TRBV3-2) to TRBJ1-1; possibly TRBD1 for D (6 bases). The CDR3 has 15 residues. Trimming pared 4 bases from V and 5 bases from J, leaving 17 bases between. Germline V gene lookup returns CDR1 LGHDT and CDR2 YNNKEL (reference sequence). The CDR3 reads CASSRPTGIGTEAFF. DNA for the CDR3: TGTGCCAGCAGCCGACCCACAGGGATCGGGACTGAAGCTTTCTTT.

This clone was recorded once. The V gene is TRBV19, the J gene TRBJ2-3, with D hard to call. The length of the CDR3 is 13 residues. V shed 6 bases and J shed 4 bases, with 11 bases lying between them. Germline lookup yields CDR1 LNHDA and CDR2 SQIVND (reference sequence). CDR3 loop: CASSPLGPDTQYF. CDR3 coding DNA: TGTGCCAGTAGCCCCCTGGGCCCAGATACGCAGTATTTT.

The chain links TRBV5-4 to TRBJ1-4, with TRBD1 matching 8 bases. Trimming removed 2 bases from V and 3 bases from J; junction bases left unmatched: 0. CDR1 is SGHNT, CDR2 YYREEE, per germline (reference sequence). The CDR3 spans 14 residues. The CDR3 sequence is CASSLQGANEKLFF. The DNA for the CDR3 is TGTGCCAGCAGCTTACAGGGGGCTAATGAAAAACTGTTTTTT.

The chain joins TRBV19 to TRBJ1-2; no clear D gene. Germline lookup yields CDR1 LNHDA and CDR2 SQIVND (reference sequence). The length of the CDR3 is 14 residues. Trimming took off 2 bases at V and 0 bases at J, with 7 bases between the two ends. The DNA of the CDR3 is TGTGCCAGTAGTATACTCGACGCTAACTATGGCTACACCTTC. It specifies CASSILDANYGYTF.

The CDR3 DNA is TGCGCCAGCAGGCAACCGGCAGGGTACGGATTCAACCTGAACACTGAAGCTTTCTTT. Translated: CASRQPAGYGFNLNTEAFF. The chain couples TRBV5-1 to TRBJ1-1; TRBD1 is a possible D gene (5 bases). CDR1 is SGHRS, CDR2 YFSETQ, per germline. The V and J ends lost 5 bases and 0 bases respectively, with 26 bases between them. CDR3 size: 19 residues.

V is TRBV7-9 and J is TRBJ2-7, with no clear D. This CDR3 region has 13 residues. Trimming took off 4 bases at V and 4 bases at J, with 11 bases between the two ends. Germline V gives CDR1 SEHNR, CDR2 FQNEAQ (reference sequence). CDR3 protein: CASSSNLRYEQYF. The DNA for the CDR3 is TGTGCCAGCAGCTCGAACCTAAGGTACGAGCAGTACTTC.

The chain carries TRBV10-2 and TRBJ1-2; weak D call: TRBD1 (6 bases). Germline values: CDR1 WSHSY, CDR2 SAAADI. V lost 0 bases and J 8 bases, leaving 19 bases between the germline ends. This CDR3 comprises 16 residues. CDR3 protein: CASSESGRGPPLGYTF. DNA for the CDR3: TGCGCCAGCAGTGAGTCGGGCAGGGGACCCCCTCTCGGCTACACCTTC.